This T cell receptor beta chain came from a study of a mutant IDH1 vaccine in newly diagnosed glioma. Study in general: Vaccinations, eight in total, occurred in weeks 1, 3, 5, 7, 11, 15, 19, 23. Most patients had radiochemotherapy with temozolomide before enrollment; others had one alone.

Indicated time point: week 11, during vaccination. Doses comprised 300 ug of mutant IDH1 20-mer peptide each, plus topical imiquimod. CDR1 and CDR2 from the germline V gene are SGHVS and FQNEAQ. The CDR3 has 16 amino acids. The junction had 10 bases not matched to a gene; V was cut back by 5 bases and J by 1 base. The table came from immunoSEQ multiplex PCR; TCRdb's copy has only in-frame clones and leaves some out. The sample holds 50,000 to 65,000 clones, 65% to 85% seen once. Comments on this clone: Its antigen is unidentified.

The gene calls are TRBV7-8 and TRBJ1-1; 7 bases map to TRBD1. This clonotype originated in a woman aged 50 to 60 with glioma. This sample comprised PBMCs, obtained from a glioma patient whose treatment included an IDH1 peptide vaccine. The CDR3 is CASSPLQTGENTEAFF. CDR3 DNA: TGTGCCAGCAGCCCCCTTCAAACAGGGGAGAACACTGAAGCTTTCTTT.